This TCR beta chain stems from a study of blood T cell repertoires in COVID-19. Study background: The origin of the acute and convalescent COVID-19 samples was the United States, Italy and Spain. PBMCs, B-cell-depleted T cells, or T cells were the source of the cDNA or gDNA that made up the material.

V lost 8 bases and J 2 bases, leaving 13 bases between the germline ends. CDR3 length equals 15 residues. The germline CDR1 and CDR2 sequences are SGHTA and FQGTGA. In the source study's methods: Amplification with reference gene primers provided the estimates of nucleated cell counts. Sequencing was performed with immunoSEQ multiplex PCR; in TCRdb, only in-frame clones are kept and a portion is missing. V and J calls and clone size come straight from that table; D and trimming were deduced from the DNA. The sample holds over 300,000 clones, approximately 85% seen once. In its sample, this clone was seen once.

This receptor was identified in a human donor in a cohort sampled during active COVID-19. The chain is built from TRBV7-3 and TRBJ2-6, with TRBD2 as a possible D gene (5 bases). What was sequenced was peripheral blood. CDR3 nucleotide sequence: TGTGCCAGCGGACGAAGCGGTGCTGGGGCCAACGTCCTGACTTTC. It is translated as CASGRSGAGANVLTF.